This TCR beta chain was retrieved from a study of cytomegalovirus exposure and HLA in healthy donors. Germline V gene lookup returns CDR1 WNHNN and CDR2 SYGVQD (reference sequence). Trimming took off 3 bases at V and 4 bases at J, with 19 bases between the two ends. The CDR3 has 16 amino acids. Vbeta (60) and Jbeta (13) primers were used in the PCR. Produced via immunoSEQ multiplex PCR; TCRdb's table is partial and in-frame only. The sample shows 100,000 to 150,000 clones, approximately 70% of them seen only once. The rearrangement uses TRBV10-1 and TRBJ2-7; D might be TRBD2 (7 bases). The clonotype was recovered from a woman in her fifties or sixties in good health and CMV-seropositive. The sample consisted of PBMCs. CDR3 in amino acids: CASSDGRGMGAYEQYF. The CDR3 coding sequence is TGCGCCAGCAGTGACGGGCGGGGGATGGGGGCGTACGAGCAGTACTTC.